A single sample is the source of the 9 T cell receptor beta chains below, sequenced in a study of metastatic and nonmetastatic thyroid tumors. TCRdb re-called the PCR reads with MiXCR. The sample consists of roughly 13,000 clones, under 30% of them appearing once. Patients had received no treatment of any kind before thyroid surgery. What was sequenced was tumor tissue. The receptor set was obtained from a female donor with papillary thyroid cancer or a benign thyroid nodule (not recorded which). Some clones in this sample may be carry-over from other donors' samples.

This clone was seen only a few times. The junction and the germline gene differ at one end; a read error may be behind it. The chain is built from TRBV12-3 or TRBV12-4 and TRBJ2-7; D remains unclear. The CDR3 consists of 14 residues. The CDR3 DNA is TGTGCCAGCAGTTTGACTGCAAGCTCCTACGATCAGTACTTC. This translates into CASSLTASSYDQYF.

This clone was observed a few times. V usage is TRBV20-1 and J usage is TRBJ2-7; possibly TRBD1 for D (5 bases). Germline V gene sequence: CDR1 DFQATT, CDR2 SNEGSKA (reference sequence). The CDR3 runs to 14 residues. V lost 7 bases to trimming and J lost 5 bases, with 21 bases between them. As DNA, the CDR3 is TGCAGTGATAGTGAAAGGGGTCCAAGTAACGAGCAGTACTTC. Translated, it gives CSDSERGPSNEQYF.

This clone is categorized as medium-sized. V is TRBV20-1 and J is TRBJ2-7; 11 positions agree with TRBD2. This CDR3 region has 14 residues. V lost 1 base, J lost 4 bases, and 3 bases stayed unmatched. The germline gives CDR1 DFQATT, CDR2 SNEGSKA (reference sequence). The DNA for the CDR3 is TGCAGTGCTAGAGTTGCTAGCGGGAGGTACGAGCAGTACTTC. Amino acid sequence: CSARVASGRYEQYF.

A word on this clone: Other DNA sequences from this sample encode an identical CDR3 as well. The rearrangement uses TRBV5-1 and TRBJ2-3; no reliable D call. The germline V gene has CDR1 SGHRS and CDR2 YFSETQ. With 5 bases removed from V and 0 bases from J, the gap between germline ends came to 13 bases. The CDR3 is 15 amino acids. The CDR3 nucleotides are TGCGCCAGCAGACCACGACCTGGTAGCACAGATACGCAGTATTTT. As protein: CASRPRPGSTDTQYF.

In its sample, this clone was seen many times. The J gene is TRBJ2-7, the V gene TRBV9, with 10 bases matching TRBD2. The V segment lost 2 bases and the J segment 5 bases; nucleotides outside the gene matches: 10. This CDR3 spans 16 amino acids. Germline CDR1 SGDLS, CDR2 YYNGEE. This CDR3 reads CASSVSPSGSLNEQYF. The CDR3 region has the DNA TGTGCCAGCAGCGTGAGCCCTAGCGGGAGTCTCAACGAGCAGTACTTC.

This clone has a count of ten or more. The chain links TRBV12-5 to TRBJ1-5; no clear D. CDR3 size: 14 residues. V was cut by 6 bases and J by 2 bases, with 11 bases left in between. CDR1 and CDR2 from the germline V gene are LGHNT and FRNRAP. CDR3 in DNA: TGTGCTAGTGGGACGGACTGGGGCAATCAGCCCCAGCATTTT. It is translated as CASGTDWGNQPQHF.

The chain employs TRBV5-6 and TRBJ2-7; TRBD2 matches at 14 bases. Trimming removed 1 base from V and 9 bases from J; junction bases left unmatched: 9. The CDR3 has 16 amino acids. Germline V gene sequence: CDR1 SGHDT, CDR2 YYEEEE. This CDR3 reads CASSLTPGTSGSRQYF. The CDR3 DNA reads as TGTGCCAGCAGCTTGACCCCCGGGACTAGCGGGAGTAGGCAGTACTTC.

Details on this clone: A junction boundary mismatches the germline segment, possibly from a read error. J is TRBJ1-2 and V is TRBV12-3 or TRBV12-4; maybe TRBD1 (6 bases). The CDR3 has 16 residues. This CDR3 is CASSLGTYGTYYCYTF. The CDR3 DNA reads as TGTGCCAGCAGTTTAGGAACTTACGGGACATACTATTGCTACACCTTC.

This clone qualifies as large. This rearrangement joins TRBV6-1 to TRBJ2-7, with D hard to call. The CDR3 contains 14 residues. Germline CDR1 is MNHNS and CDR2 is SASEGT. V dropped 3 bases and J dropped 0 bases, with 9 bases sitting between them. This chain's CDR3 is CASSERGPSYEQYF. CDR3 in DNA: TGTGCCAGCAGTGAGAGAGGACCCTCCTACGAGCAGTACTTC.